Following are 13 T cell receptor beta chains from one sample sequenced in a study of T cell responses to AZD1222 COVID-19 vaccine. The repertoire was sequenced with immunoSEQ multiplex PCR; TCRdb's copy has only in-frame clones and lacks some. The sample has approximately 94,000 clones, 88% seen once. The material was peripheral blood, obtained on day 0 of AZD1222 vaccination. These receptor sequences come from an adult in good health.

The V gene is TRBV11-3, the J gene TRBJ2-5, with 7 bases aligning to TRBD2. From germline, CDR1 is SGHNT and CDR2 YENEEA. Trimming took 8 bases from V and 4 from J; bases not matched to a gene: 7. CDR3 length equals 13 residues. CDR3: CASGRGPGETQYF. The CDR3 nucleotides are TGTGCCAGCGGGAGGGGCCCAGGAGAGACCCAGTACTTC.

The chain links TRBV7-9 to TRBJ1-1; D not certain. The germline CDR1 and CDR2 sequences are SEHNR and FQNEAQ (reference sequence). The CDR3 spans 15 residues. Trimming took off 5 bases at V and 1 base at J, with 14 bases between the two ends. This CDR3 is CASSLTDPSNTEAFF. The CDR3, as DNA: TGTGCCAGCAGCCTTACGGACCCCTCGAACACTGAAGCTTTCTTT.

This clone appeared once. The genes are TRBV28 and TRBJ1-5; unclear D gene. Germline assignment: CDR1 MDHEN and CDR2 SYDVKM. The CDR3 runs 13 residues. V gave up 4 bases and J gave up 9 bases, with 13 bases separating them. The DNA of the CDR3 is TGTGCCAGCAGTTCCCCGACCCAATTGCCCCAGCATTTT. Its protein product is CASSSPTQLPQHF.

The V and J genes are TRBV6-2 or TRBV6-3 and TRBJ1-6, with D possibly TRBD1 on 6 matching bases. The CDR3 sequence is 17 residues long. The germline V and J ends were trimmed by 0 bases and 5 bases, with 14 bases remaining between them. Germline loops: CDR1 MNHEY, CDR2 SVGEGT. The CDR3 nucleotides are TGTGCCAGCAGTTACTCCCCCCGGTCAGGGGATAATTCACCCCTCCACTTT. Protein product: CASSYSPRSGDNSPLHF.

This rearrangement joins TRBV6-6 to TRBJ2-7; 9 bases agree with TRBD1. This CDR3 spans 13 amino acids. In germline, CDR1 is MNHNY, CDR2 SVGAGI (reference sequence). V lost 4 bases, J lost 3 bases, and 1 base stayed unmatched. The CDR3 region has the DNA TGTGCCAGCAGTTTGGGACAGGGCTACGAGCAGTACTTC. Its translation is CASSLGQGYEQYF.

Only one count was recorded for this clone. V usage is TRBV7-9 and J usage is TRBJ2-7; D remains ambiguous. The CDR3 loop spans 13 amino acids. From germline, CDR1 is SEHNR and CDR2 FQNEAQ (reference sequence). V gave up 4 bases and J gave up 3 bases, with 10 bases separating them. CDR3 DNA: TGTGCCAGCAGCTCAACTCTCGACTACGAGCAGTACTTC. Residues: CASSSTLDYEQYF.

This chain connects TRBV28 to TRBJ1-2; D perhaps matches TRBD1 (5 bases). CDR1 and CDR2 from the germline V gene are MDHEN and SYDVKM. The CDR3 is 14 amino acids. V lost 8 bases and J 0 bases, leaving 13 bases between the germline ends. CDR3 region: CASAPTGSNYGYTF. The DNA of the CDR3 is TGTGCCAGCGCCCCCACAGGATCTAACTATGGCTACACCTTC.

On this clone itself: An end of the junction differs from the germline gene, which may be a read error. The chain employs TRBV9 and TRBJ1-2, with 7 bases aligning to TRBD1. The CDR3 covers 14 residues. CDR1 is SGDLS and CDR2 is YYNGEE in the germline V gene. CDR3 loop: CASCVEGAGGGYTF. The CDR3 region has the DNA TGTGCCAGCTGCGTAGAGGGGGCGGGCGGGGGCTACACCTTC.

The chain employs TRBV5-8 and TRBJ2-3; weak D call: TRBD2 (6 bases). Germline V CDR1 and CDR2: SGHTS, YDEGEE. V lost 1 base and J 9 bases, leaving 9 bases between the germline ends. The CDR3 covers 12 residues. As DNA, the CDR3 is TGTGCCAGCAGCTTGCTGGCGGGAACGCAGTATTTT. Residues: CASSLLAGTQYF.

This chain connects TRBV19 to TRBJ1-4; D is perhaps TRBD1 (6 bases). Germline assignment: CDR1 LNHDA and CDR2 SQIVND (reference sequence). The germline V and J ends were trimmed by 9 bases and 1 base, with 12 bases remaining between them. The CDR3 covers 14 residues. The CDR3 nucleotides are TGTGCCAGCTCCCAGACAGGAACTAATGAAAAACTGTTTTTT. This encodes CASSQTGTNEKLFF.

In nucleotides, the CDR3 is TGCGCCAGCAGCCAACATCTAGAAAACACCGGGGAGCTGTTTTTT. It is translated as CASSQHLENTGELFF. This chain connects TRBV4-3 to TRBJ2-2; D not certain. Trimming cost V 2 bases and J 2 bases, with 9 bases left between them. CDR1 LGHNA and CDR2 YSLEER come from the germline V gene. This CDR3 spans 15 amino acids.

This clone was detected once. The rearrangement links TRBV2 to TRBJ2-3, with D perhaps TRBD1 or TRBD2 (5 bases each). Trimming took 3 bases from V and 4 from J, leaving 14 bases between them. Germline CDR1 SNHLY, CDR2 FYNNEI. CDR3 length: 15 amino acids. CDR3 sequence (DNA): TGTGCCAGCAGTGATTGGGACGTGGTTGCAGATACGCAGTATTTT. Translating it yields CASSDWDVVADTQYF. Together with reference TRBV2 and TRBJ2-3, the CDR3 gives the full variable domain: EPEVTQTPSHQVTQMGQEVILRCVPISNHLYFYWYRQILGQKVEFLVSFYNNEISEKSEIFDDQFSVERPDGSNFTLKIRSTKLEDSAMYFCASSDWDVVADTQYFGPGTRLTVL.

The rearrangement joins TRBV5-6 to TRBJ1-2; possibly TRBD1 for D (5 bases). Looked up from germline, CDR1 is SGHDT and CDR2 is YYEEEE. Trimming cost V 1 base and J 0 bases, with 7 bases left between them. This CDR3 is built from 14 residues. The CDR3 is CASSLRRANYGYTF. The DNA of the CDR3 is TGTGCCAGCAGCTTGCGCAGGGCTAACTATGGCTACACCTTC.